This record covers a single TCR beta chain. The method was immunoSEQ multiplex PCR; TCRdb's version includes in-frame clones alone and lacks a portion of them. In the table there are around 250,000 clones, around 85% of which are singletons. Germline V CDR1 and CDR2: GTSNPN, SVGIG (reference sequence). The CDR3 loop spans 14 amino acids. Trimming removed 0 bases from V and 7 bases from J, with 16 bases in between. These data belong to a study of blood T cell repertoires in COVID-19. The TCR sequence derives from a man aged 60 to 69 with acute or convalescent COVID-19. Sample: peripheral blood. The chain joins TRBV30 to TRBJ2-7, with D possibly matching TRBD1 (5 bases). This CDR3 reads CAWSVPAGSGEQYF. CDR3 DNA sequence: TGTGCCTGGAGTGTACCGGCAGGGTCAGGGGAGCAGTACTTC.